This is a list of T cell receptor beta chains from one sample in a study of blood T cell repertoires in COVID-19. Sequenced by immunoSEQ multiplex PCR; TCRdb stores in-frame clones only, minus some. The sample carries some 380,000 clones, approximately 85% recorded once. The material sequenced was PBMCs or T cells enriched from blood (not recorded which). The receptors shown here come from a woman aged 40 to 50 with acute COVID-19. CDR3s include the opening cysteine and the closing phenylalanine or tryptophan. The D gene is left open where the match is weak. Rows give clone size only sometimes, using once, few, many, or a class for an expanded clone.

CDR3 length: 12
clone size: NA
V gene: TRBV29-1
J gene: TRBJ1-5
D gene: NA
CDR3 protein: CSVGDSNQPQHF
CDR3 DNA: TGCAGCGTTGGCGATAGCAATCAGCCCCAGCATTTT

CDR3 length: 15
clone size: NA
V gene: TRBV30
J gene: TRBJ1-6
D gene: TRBD1
CDR3 protein: CALPSTGGLDSPLHF
CDR3 DNA: TGTGCCCTCCCATCGACAGGGGGCCTAGATTCACCCCTCCACTTT

CDR3 length: 13
clone size: NA
V gene: TRBV19
J gene: TRBJ2-7
D gene: NA
CDR3 protein: CASSARPEVEQYF
CDR3 DNA: TGTGCCAGTAGTGCAAGGCCGGAGGTAGAGCAGTACTTC

CDR3 length: 15
clone size: NA
V gene: TRBV30
J gene: TRBJ2-1
D gene: TRBD2
CDR3 protein: CAWSLKAGDYNEQFF
CDR3 DNA: TGTGCCTGGAGTCTCAAAGCGGGGGATTACAATGAGCAGTTCTTC

CDR3 length: 18
clone size: NA
V gene: TRBV4-1
J gene: TRBJ2-5
D gene: TRBD2
CDR3 protein: CASSQVLRERPFGETQYF
CDR3 DNA: TGCGCCAGCAGCCAAGTCCTGCGGGAGAGACCTTTTGGAGAGACCCAGTACTTC

CDR3 length: 14
clone size: NA
V gene: TRBV7-2
J gene: TRBJ2-1
D gene: TRBD2
CDR3 protein: CASSLGRGGNEQFF
CDR3 DNA: TGTGCCAGCAGCTTAGGTAGGGGAGGGAATGAGCAGTTCTTC

CDR3 length: 15
clone size: NA
V gene: TRBV11-3
J gene: TRBJ2-1
D gene: TRBD2
CDR3 protein: CASSLDSGVYNEQFF
CDR3 DNA: TGTGCCAGCAGCTTAGATAGCGGGGTATACAATGAGCAGTTCTTC

CDR3 length: 11
clone size: NA
V gene: TRBV29-1
J gene: TRBJ1-2
D gene: TRBD1
CDR3 protein: CSVDRGLGYTF
CDR3 DNA: TGCAGCGTTGACAGGGGGCTTGGCTACACCTTC

CDR3 length: 15
clone size: few
V gene: TRBV5-6
J gene: TRBJ2-3
D gene: TRBD1
CDR3 protein: CASSFLGQGTDTQYF
CDR3 DNA: TGTGCCAGCAGCTTTTTGGGACAGGGGACAGATACGCAGTATTTT

CDR3 length: 15
clone size: NA
V gene: TRBV5-1
J gene: TRBJ2-7
D gene: NA
CDR3 protein: CASSLLQGPLYEQYF
CDR3 DNA: TGCGCCAGCAGCTTACTCCAGGGCCCCCTTTACGAGCAGTACTTC

CDR3 length: 15
clone size: few
V gene: TRBV2
J gene: TRBJ1-2
D gene: TRBD1
CDR3 protein: CASSLGQGANYGYTF
CDR3 DNA: TGTGCCAGCAGCTTGGGGCAGGGGGCCAACTATGGCTACACCTTC

CDR3 length: 13
clone size: few
V gene: TRBV19
J gene: TRBJ2-5
D gene: NA
CDR3 protein: CASSLIGGETQYF
CDR3 DNA: TGTGCCAGTAGTCTCATAGGAGGGGAGACCCAGTACTTC

CDR3 length: 14
clone size: NA
V gene: TRBV6-5
J gene: TRBJ1-2
D gene: NA
CDR3 protein: CASSLSHRSYGYTF
CDR3 DNA: TGTGCCAGCAGTTTATCTCACAGAAGCTATGGCTACACCTTC

CDR3 length: 14
clone size: NA
V gene: TRBV19
J gene: TRBJ1-3
D gene: NA
CDR3 protein: CASSLEDSGNTIYF
CDR3 DNA: TGTGCCAGTAGCCTAGAGGACTCTGGAAACACCATATATTTT

CDR3 length: 15
clone size: NA
V gene: TRBV9
J gene: TRBJ2-2
D gene: TRBD1
CDR3 protein: CASSASGTGGRELFF
CDR3 DNA: TGTGCCAGCAGCGCTTCCGGGACAGGGGGTAGGGAGCTGTTTTTT

CDR3 length: 15
clone size: NA
V gene: TRBV27
J gene: TRBJ2-5
D gene: TRBD1
CDR3 protein: CASSLQGQGGVTQYF
CDR3 DNA: TGTGCCAGCAGCCTCCAGGGACAGGGGGGAGTGACCCAGTACTTC